The sequence of this T cell receptor (beta chain) was determined in a study of blood T cell repertoires in COVID-19. Study information: Acute and convalescent COVID-19 samples came from the United States, Italy and Spain. PBMCs, B-cell-depleted T cells, or T cells provided the cDNA or gDNA that made up the material.

The CDR3 is 13 residues long. V was pared by 5 bases and J by 9 bases, with 14 bases between. CDR1 and CDR2 (germline): SNHLY, FYNNEI. Per the original data handling: Quantification of nucleated cells was approximated via reference gene primer amplification. Clones were sequenced by immunoSEQ multiplex PCR, and TCRdb holds only the in-frame ones, with some missing. The V and J calls and clone size are taken from that table; D and trimming were inferred from the DNA. Here the sample spans about 400,000 clones, 80% to 90% being singletons. V usage is TRBV2 and J usage is TRBJ2-1; the D gene is possibly TRBD1 (8 bases). The sequencing input was peripheral blood. This clonotype was obtained from a woman in her twenties or thirties with acute or convalescent COVID-19. The CDR3 coding sequence is TGTGCCAGCAGTCCGACAGGGGAGGGTGAGCAGTTCTTC. Protein sequence: CASSPTGEGEQFF.